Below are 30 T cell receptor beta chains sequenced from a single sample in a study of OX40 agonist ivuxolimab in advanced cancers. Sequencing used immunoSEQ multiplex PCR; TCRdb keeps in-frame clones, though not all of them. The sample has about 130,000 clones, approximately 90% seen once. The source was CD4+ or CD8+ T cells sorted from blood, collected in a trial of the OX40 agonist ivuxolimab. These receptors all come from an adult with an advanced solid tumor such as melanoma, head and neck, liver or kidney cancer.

The CDR3: CASSAWTGSTDTQYF. CDR3 sequence (DNA): TGTGCCAGCAGCGCGTGGACAGGGAGCACAGATACGCAGTATTTT. The chain employs TRBV7-3 and TRBJ2-3, with TRBD1 matching 8 bases. The V gene's germline CDR1 is SGHTA and CDR2 FQGTGA. The CDR3 loop spans 15 amino acids. With 5 bases clipped from V and 0 bases from J, the junction kept 4 bases outside the gene matches. The variable domain in full, with the rest retrieved from reference TRBV7-3 and TRBJ2-3, is GAGVSQTPSNKVTEKGKYVELRCDPISGHTALYWYRQSLGQGPEFLIYFQGTGAADDSGLPNDRFFAVRPEGSVSTLKIQRTERGDSAVYLCASSAWTGSTDTQYFGPGTRLTVL.

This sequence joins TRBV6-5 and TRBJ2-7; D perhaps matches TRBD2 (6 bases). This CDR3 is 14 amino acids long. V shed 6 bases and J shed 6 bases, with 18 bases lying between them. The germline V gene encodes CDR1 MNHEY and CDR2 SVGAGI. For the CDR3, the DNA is TGTGCCAGCAGCCCCGGGACTGCCCCCTCCGAGCAGTACTTC. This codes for CASSPGTAPSEQYF.

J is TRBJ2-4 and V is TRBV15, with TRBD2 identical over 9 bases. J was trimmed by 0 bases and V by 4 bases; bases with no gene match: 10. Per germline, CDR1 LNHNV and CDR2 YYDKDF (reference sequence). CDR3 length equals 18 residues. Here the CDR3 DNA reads TGTGCCACCAGCAACGGGACTAGCAGAGAACTAGCCAAAAACATTCAGTACTTC. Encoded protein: CATSNGTSRELAKNIQYF.

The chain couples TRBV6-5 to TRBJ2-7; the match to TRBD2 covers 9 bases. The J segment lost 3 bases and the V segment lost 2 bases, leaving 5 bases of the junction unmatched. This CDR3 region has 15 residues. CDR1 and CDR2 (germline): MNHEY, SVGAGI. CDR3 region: CASSYSLAGHYEQYF. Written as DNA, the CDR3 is TGTGCCAGCAGTTACAGCCTAGCGGGGCACTACGAGCAGTACTTC.

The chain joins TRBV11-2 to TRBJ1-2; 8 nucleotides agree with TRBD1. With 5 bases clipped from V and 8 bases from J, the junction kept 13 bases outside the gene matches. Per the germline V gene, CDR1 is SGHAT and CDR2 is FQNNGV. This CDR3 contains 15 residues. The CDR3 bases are TGTGCCAGCAGCCTTAGTTGGCAGGGGGCGAGCGGCTACACCTTC. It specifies CASSLSWQGASGYTF.

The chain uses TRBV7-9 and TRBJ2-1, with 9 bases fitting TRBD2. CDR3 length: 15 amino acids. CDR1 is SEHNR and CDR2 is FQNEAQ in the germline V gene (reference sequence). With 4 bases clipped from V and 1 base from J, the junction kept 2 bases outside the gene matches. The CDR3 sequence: CASSSGLASYNEQFF. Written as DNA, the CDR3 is TGTGCCAGCAGCTCGGGACTAGCTTCCTACAATGAGCAGTTCTTC.

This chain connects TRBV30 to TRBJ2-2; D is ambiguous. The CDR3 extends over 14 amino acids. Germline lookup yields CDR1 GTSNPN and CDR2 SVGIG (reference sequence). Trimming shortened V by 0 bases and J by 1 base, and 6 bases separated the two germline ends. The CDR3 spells CAWSVNLNTGELFF. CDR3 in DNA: TGTGCCTGGAGTGTTAATCTGAACACCGGGGAGCTGTTTTTT. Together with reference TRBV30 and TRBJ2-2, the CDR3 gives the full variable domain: SQTIHQWPATLVQPVGSPLSLECTVEGTSNPNLYWYRQAAGRGLQLLFYSVGIGQISSEVPQNLSASRPQDRQFILSSKKLLLSDSGFYLCAWSVNLNTGELFFGEGSRLTVL.

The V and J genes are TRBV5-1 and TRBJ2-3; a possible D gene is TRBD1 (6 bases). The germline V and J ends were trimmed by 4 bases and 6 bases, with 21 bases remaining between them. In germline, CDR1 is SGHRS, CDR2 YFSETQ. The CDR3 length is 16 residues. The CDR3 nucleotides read TGCGCCAGCAGCCGAACCGGGACACACACACAGGATACGCAGTATTTT. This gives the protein CASSRTGTHTQDTQYF.

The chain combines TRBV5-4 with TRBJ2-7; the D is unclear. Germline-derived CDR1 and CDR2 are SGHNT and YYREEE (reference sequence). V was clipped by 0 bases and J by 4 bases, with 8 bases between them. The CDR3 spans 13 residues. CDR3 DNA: TGTGCCAGCAGCTTGGATGCCCGGTACGAGCAGTACTTC. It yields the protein CASSLDARYEQYF. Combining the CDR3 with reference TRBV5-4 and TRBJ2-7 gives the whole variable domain ETGVTQSPTHLIKTRGQQVTLRCSSQSGHNTVSWYQQALGQGPQFIFQYYREEENGRGNFPPRFSGLQFPNYSSELNVNALELDDSALYLCASSLDARYEQYFGPGTRLTVT.

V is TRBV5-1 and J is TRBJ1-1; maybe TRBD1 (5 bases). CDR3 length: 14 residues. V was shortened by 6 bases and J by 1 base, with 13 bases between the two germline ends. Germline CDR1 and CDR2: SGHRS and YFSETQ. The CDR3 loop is CASKGQATNTEAFF. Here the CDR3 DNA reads TGCGCCAGCAAGGGGCAGGCGACGAACACTGAAGCTTTCTTT.

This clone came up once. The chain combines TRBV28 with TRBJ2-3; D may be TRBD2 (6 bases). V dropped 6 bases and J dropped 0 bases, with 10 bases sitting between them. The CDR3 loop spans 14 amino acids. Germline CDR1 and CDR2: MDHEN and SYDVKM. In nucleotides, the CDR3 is TGTGCCAGCAGGGCCGGGACTAGCACAGATACGCAGTATTTT. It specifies CASRAGTSTDTQYF.

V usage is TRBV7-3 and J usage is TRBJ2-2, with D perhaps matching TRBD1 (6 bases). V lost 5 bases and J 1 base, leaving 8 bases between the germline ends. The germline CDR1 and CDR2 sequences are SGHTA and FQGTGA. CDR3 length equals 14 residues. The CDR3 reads CASSRQVNTGELFF. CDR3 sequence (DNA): TGTGCCAGCAGCCGACAGGTGAACACCGGGGAGCTGTTTTTT.

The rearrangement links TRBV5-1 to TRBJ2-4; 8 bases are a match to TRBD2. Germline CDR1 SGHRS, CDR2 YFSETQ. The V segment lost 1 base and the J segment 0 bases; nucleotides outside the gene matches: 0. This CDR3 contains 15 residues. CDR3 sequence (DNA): TGCGCCAGCAGCTTGAGCGGGGGAGCCAAAAACATTCAGTACTTC. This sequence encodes CASSLSGGAKNIQYF.

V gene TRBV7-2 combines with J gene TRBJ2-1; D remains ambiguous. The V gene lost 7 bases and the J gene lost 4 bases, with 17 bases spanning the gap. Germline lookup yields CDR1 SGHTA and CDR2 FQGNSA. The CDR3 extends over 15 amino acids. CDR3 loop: CASNSRVLGYNEQFF. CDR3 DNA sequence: TGTGCCAGCAATAGCCGGGTCTTAGGGTACAATGAGCAGTTCTTC.

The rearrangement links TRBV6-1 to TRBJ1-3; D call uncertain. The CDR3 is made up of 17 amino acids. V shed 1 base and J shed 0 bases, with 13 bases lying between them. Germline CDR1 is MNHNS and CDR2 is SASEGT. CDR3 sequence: CASSEGLGTSSGNTIYF. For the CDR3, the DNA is TGTGCCAGCAGTGAAGGACTCGGAACAAGCTCTGGAAACACCATATATTTT.

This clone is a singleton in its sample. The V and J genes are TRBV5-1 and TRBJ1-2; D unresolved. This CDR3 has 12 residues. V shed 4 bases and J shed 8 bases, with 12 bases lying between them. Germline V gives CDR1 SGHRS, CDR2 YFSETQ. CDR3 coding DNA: TGCGCCAGCAGCCTCGACGGTACGGGCTACACCTTC. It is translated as CASSLDGTGYTF.

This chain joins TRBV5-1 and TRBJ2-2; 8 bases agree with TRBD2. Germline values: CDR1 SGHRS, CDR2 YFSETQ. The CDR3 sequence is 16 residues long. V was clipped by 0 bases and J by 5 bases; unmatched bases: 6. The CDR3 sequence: CASSLGPAGETGELFF. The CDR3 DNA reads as TGCGCCAGCAGCTTGGGGCCAGCGGGAGAAACCGGGGAGCTGTTTTTT.

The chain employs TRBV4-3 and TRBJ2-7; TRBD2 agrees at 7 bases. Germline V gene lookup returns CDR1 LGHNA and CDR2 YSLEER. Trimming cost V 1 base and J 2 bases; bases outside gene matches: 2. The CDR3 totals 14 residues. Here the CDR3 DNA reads TGCGCCAGCAGCCAAGTTGCGGGGGCCTACGAGCAGTACTTC. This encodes CASSQVAGAYEQYF.

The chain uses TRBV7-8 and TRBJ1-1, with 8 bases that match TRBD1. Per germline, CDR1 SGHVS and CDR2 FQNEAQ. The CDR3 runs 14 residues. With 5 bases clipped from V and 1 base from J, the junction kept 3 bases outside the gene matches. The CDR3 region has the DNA TGTGCCAGCAGCGTCAGGGGGCCGAACACTGAAGCTTTCTTT. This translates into CASSVRGPNTEAFF.

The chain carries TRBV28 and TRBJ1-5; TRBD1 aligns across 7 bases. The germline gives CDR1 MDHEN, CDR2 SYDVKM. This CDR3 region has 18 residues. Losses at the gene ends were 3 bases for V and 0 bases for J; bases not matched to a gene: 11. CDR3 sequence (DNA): TGTGCCAGCAGTTTTAGTCAGGGGGGCTTTTATAGCAATCAGCCCCAGCATTTT. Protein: CASSFSQGGFYSNQPQHF.

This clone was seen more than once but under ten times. The CDR3 protein is CASSQDAISGANVLTF. Here the CDR3 DNA reads TGCGCCAGCAGCCAAGATGCGATCTCTGGGGCCAACGTCCTGACTTTC. The chain couples TRBV4-3 to TRBJ2-6; D gene ambiguous. Trimming cost V 0 bases and J 0 bases, with 6 bases left between them. This CDR3 region has 16 residues. The germline CDR1 and CDR2 sequences are LGHNA and YSLEER.

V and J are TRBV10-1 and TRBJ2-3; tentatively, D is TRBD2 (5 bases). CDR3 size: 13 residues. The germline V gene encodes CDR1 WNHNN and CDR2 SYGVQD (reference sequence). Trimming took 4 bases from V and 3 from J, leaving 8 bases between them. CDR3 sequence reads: CASSVRGTDTQYF. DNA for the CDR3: TGCGCCAGCAGTGTCAGAGGGACAGATACGCAGTATTTT.

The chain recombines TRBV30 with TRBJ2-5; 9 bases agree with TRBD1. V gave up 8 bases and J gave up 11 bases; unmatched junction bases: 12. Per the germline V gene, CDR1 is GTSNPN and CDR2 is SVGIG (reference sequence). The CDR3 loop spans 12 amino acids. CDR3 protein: CAAGQGPLEQYF. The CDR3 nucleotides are TGTGCCGCGGGACAGGGTCCGTTAGAGCAGTACTTC.

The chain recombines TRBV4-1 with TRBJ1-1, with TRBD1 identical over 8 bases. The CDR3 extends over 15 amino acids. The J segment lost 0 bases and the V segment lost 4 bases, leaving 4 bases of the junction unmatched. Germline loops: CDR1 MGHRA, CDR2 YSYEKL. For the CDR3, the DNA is TGCGCCAGCAGCCCAGGGGGCAGGTTGAACACTGAAGCTTTCTTT. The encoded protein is CASSPGGRLNTEAFF.

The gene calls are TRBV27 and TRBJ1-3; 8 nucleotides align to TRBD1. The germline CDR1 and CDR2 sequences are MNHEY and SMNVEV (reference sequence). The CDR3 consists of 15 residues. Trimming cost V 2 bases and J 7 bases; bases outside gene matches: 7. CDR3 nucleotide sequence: TGTGCCAGCAGTTTACTTCCAGGGGGCGCGAACACCATATATTTT. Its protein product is CASSLLPGGANTIYF.

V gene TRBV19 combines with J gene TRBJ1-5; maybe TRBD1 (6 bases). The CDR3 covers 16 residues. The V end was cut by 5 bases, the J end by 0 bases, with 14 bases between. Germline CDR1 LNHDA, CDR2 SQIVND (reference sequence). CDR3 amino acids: CASSRDRKDSNQPQHF. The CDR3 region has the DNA TGTGCCAGTAGTCGTGACAGGAAAGATAGCAATCAGCCCCAGCATTTT.

In DNA, the CDR3 is TGTGCTAGTGGTTTGGTGGAGCCTGCGGCTTTCTTT. It is translated as CASGLVEPAAFF. This chain joins TRBV12-5 and TRBJ1-1; D ambiguous. The CDR3 is made up of 12 amino acids. V dropped 0 bases and J dropped 11 bases, with 10 bases sitting between them. The germline V gene has CDR1 LGHNT and CDR2 FRNRAP.

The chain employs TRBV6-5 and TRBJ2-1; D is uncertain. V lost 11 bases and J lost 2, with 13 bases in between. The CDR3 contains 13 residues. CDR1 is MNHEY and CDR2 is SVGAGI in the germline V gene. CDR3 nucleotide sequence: TGTGCCTCCCGCGCGGAGCCCTACAATGAGCAGTTCTTC. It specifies CASRAEPYNEQFF.

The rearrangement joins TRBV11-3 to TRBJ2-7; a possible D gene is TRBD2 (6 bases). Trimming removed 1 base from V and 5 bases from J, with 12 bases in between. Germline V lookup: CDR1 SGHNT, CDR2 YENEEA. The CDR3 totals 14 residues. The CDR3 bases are TGTGCCAGCAGCTTAGGCCGGGCGGGGAACGAGCAGTACTTC. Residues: CASSLGRAGNEQYF.

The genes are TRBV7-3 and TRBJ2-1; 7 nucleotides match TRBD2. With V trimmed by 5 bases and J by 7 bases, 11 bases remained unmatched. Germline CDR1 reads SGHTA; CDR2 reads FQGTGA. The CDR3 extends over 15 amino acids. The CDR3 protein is CASSPEGAGRNEQFF. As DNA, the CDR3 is TGTGCCAGCAGCCCGGAGGGAGCGGGGCGGAATGAGCAGTTCTTC.